One and the same sample provided the 24 T cell receptor beta chains below, sequenced in a study of cytomegalovirus exposure and HLA in healthy donors. PCR employed 60 Vbeta and 13 Jbeta primers. Data came from immunoSEQ multiplex PCR; TCRdb stores just in-frame clones and leaves some out. The sample has about 200,000 clones, 83% seen once. Sequencing used PBMCs. These receptors were collected from a girl under 18 in good health and CMV-seronegative.

The chain joins TRBV18 to TRBJ1-5; D is possibly TRBD1 (6 bases). Germline CDR1 and CDR2: KGHSH and LQKENI. This CDR3 is 15 amino acids long. V gave up 5 bases and J gave up 1 base, with 12 bases separating them. This CDR3 is CASSTRTDSNQPQHF. The CDR3, as DNA: TGTGCCAGCTCAACCAGGACAGACAGCAATCAGCCCCAGCATTTT.

The V gene is TRBV7-9, the J gene TRBJ1-4; 11 bases align to TRBD1. Germline V gene lookup returns CDR1 SEHNR and CDR2 FQNEAQ (reference sequence). J lost 6 bases, V lost 6 bases, and 6 bases had no gene match. The length of the CDR3 is 15 residues. The CDR3 DNA follows: TGTGCCAGCAGAGACCCGGGACAGGGGGATGAAAAACTGTTTTTT. This codes for CASRDPGQGDEKLFF.

The chain recombines TRBV2 with TRBJ2-5; 7 bases match TRBD2. The V gene's germline CDR1 is SNHLY and CDR2 FYNNEI. V lost 6 bases, J lost 5 bases, and 0 bases stayed unmatched. CDR3 length: 11 amino acids. The CDR3 spells CASRLAETQYF. CDR3 in DNA: TGTGCCAGCAGACTAGCGGAGACCCAGTACTTC.

A single count supports this clone. This chain links TRBV27 with TRBJ2-7, with 7 nucleotides matching TRBD1. The V and J ends lost 5 bases and 5 bases, in that order; junction bases with no gene match: 12. The germline V gene has CDR1 MNHEY and CDR2 SMNVEV (reference sequence). There are 15 residues in the CDR3. The CDR3 region has the DNA TGTGCCAGCAGTGGACAGACAGGGCCCCTCCACGAGCAGTACTTC. It specifies CASSGQTGPLHEQYF.

V is TRBV27 and J is TRBJ2-7, with a possible D match to TRBD2 (5 bases). The CDR3 loop spans 15 amino acids. V lost 6 bases and J 2 bases, leaving 17 bases between the germline ends. Per the germline V gene, CDR1 is MNHEY and CDR2 is SMNVEV (reference sequence). The CDR3 region has the DNA TGTGCCAGCAGGCGTTCGGGAAGCCAAACCTACGAGCAGTACTTC. It is translated as CASRRSGSQTYEQYF.

CDR3 bases: TGCGCCAGCAGCCAAGAAGGGGACACCATATATTTT. This sequence encodes CASSQEGDTIYF. The chain couples TRBV4-3 to TRBJ1-3, with D possibly matching TRBD1 (5 bases). This CDR3 has 12 residues. Trimming cost V 0 bases and J 8 bases, with 5 bases left between them. The V gene's germline CDR1 is LGHNA and CDR2 YSLEER.

The chain links TRBV18 to TRBJ2-1; weak D call: TRBD1 (5 bases). The CDR3 has 16 residues. V was trimmed by 1 base and J by 6 bases, leaving 16 bases between them. Germline V gene lookup returns CDR1 KGHSH and CDR2 LQKENI. CDR3 bases: TGTGCCAGCTCACCACAGGTAGGGGCACCAGGCAATGAGCAGTTCTTC. It encodes CASSPQVGAPGNEQFF. The whole variable domain, filled in from reference TRBV18 and TRBJ2-1, reads NAGVMQNPRHLVRRRGQEARLRCSPMKGHSHVYWYRQLPEEGLKFMVYLQKENIIDESGMPKERFSAEFPKEGPSILRIQQVVRGDSAAYFCASSPQVGAPGNEQFFGPGTRLTVL.

This sequence joins TRBV9 and TRBJ2-3; possible D gene TRBD1, 6 bases. The CDR3 runs 17 residues. CDR1 and CDR2 (germline): SGDLS, YYNGEE. The V and J ends lost 4 bases and 8 bases respectively, with 26 bases between them. The CDR3 coding sequence is TGTGCCAGCAGCCTAGATCAGGGGCATGGCCCGAGGGGTACGCAGTATTTT. Its translation: CASSLDQGHGPRGTQYF.

This clone was found a few times. V and J are TRBV5-1 and TRBJ1-6; D is unclear. This CDR3 comprises 16 residues. Germline CDR1 reads SGHRS; CDR2 reads YFSETQ. V was shortened by 0 bases and J by 0 bases, with 7 bases between the two germline ends. CDR3 in DNA: TGCGCCAGCAGCTTGGTATCTCGCTCCTATAATTCACCCCTCCACTTT. This encodes CASSLVSRSYNSPLHF. Variable domain in full (rest from reference TRBV5-1 and TRBJ1-6): KAGVTQTPRYLIKTRGQQVTLSCSPISGHRSVSWYQQTPGQGLQFLFEYFSETQRNKGNFPGRFSGRQFSNSRSEMNVSTLELGDSALYLCASSLVSRSYNSPLHFGNGTRLTVT.

The J gene is TRBJ1-2, the V gene TRBV6-1; the D is unclear. The ends were cut back, 5 bases at V and 4 bases at J, with 14 bases in the middle. The CDR3 sequence is 14 residues long. Per germline, CDR1 MNHNS and CDR2 SASEGT. DNA of the CDR3: TGTGCCAGCAGTCGCGGGCCTGCCTTCTATGGCTACACCTTC. It codes for CASSRGPAFYGYTF.

This chain uses TRBV5-1 with TRBJ1-1; D possibly corresponds to TRBD1 (5 bases). The V and J ends lost 4 bases and 1 base respectively, with 11 bases between them. Germline CDR1 is SGHRS and CDR2 is YFSETQ. The CDR3 sequence is 14 residues long. The CDR3 here is CASSLTGQNTEAFF. CDR3 coding DNA: TGCGCCAGCAGCCTAACAGGTCAGAACACTGAAGCTTTCTTT.

The V and J genes are TRBV7-8 and TRBJ1-5, with 8 nucleotides matching TRBD1. Germline V gene lookup returns CDR1 SGHVS and CDR2 FQNEAQ. The CDR3 is made up of 16 amino acids. Trimming removed 4 bases from V and 6 bases from J; junction bases left unmatched: 11. CDR3 DNA sequence: TGTGCCAGCAGCTATAGGGCAGGGGGCTTCGGTCAGCCCCAGCATTTT. This gives the protein CASSYRAGGFGQPQHF. Combining the CDR3 with reference TRBV7-8 and TRBJ1-5 gives the whole variable domain GAGVSQSPRYKVAKRGQDVALRCDPISGHVSLFWYQQALGQGPEFLTYFQNEAQLDKSGLPSDRFFAERPEGSVSTLKIQRTQQEDSAVYLCASSYRAGGFGQPQHFGDGTRLSIL.

This clone was seen just once. The chain joins TRBV9 to TRBJ1-1; D not resolved. Trimming removed 1 base at V and 1 base at J, with 11 bases between. Germline V gene data show CDR1 as SGDLS and CDR2 as YYNGEE. The CDR3 consists of 15 residues. In DNA, the CDR3 is TGTGCCAGCAGCGTAAAGGCGGCGGGGAACACTGAAGCTTTCTTT. Protein product: CASSVKAAGNTEAFF.

The V and J genes are TRBV6-1 and TRBJ1-1; the D is unclear. The germline V gene encodes CDR1 MNHNS and CDR2 SASEGT. The CDR3 contains 13 residues. Trimming took off 4 bases at V and 5 bases at J, with 11 bases between the two ends. The chain's CDR3 is CASSGPRRTEAFF. For the CDR3, the DNA is TGTGCCAGCAGTGGACCCAGGAGGACTGAAGCTTTCTTT.

The chain employs TRBV28 and TRBJ1-5; 10 bases agree with TRBD1. Germline CDR1 MDHEN, CDR2 SYDVKM. The CDR3 is 16 amino acids. V lost 6 bases to trimming and J lost 4 bases; unmatched junction nucleotides: 9. The CDR3 DNA reads as TGTGCCAGCAGAAAAGGAGACAGGGGGCGAAATCAGCCCCAGCATTTT. Translated: CASRKGDRGRNQPQHF.

This chain links TRBV10-3 with TRBJ1-5; possibly TRBD1 for D (5 bases). Germline V gene data show CDR1 as ENHRY and CDR2 as SYGVKD. The CDR3 consists of 12 residues. V was shortened by 6 bases and J by 3 bases, with 6 bases between the two germline ends. The CDR3 DNA is TGTGCCATCAGGACAGACAATCAGCCCCAGCATTTT. As protein: CAIRTDNQPQHF.

On this clone: Additional DNA sequences in this sample encode the identical CDR3. The genes are TRBV6-1 and TRBJ2-2; D gene uncertain. Germline CDR1 MNHNS, CDR2 SASEGT. Trimming shortened V by 7 bases and J by 8 bases, and 8 bases separated the two germline ends. There are 11 residues in the CDR3. CDR3 sequence: CASTGSGELFF. The CDR3 DNA reads TGTGCCAGCACCGGGTCTGGGGAGCTGTTTTTT.

CDR3: CASSQQGAGDEKLFF. CDR3 DNA sequence: TGTGCCAGCAGTCAACAGGGGGCTGGGGATGAAAAACTGTTTTTT. V gene TRBV28 combines with J gene TRBJ1-4, with 9 positions matching TRBD1. Losses at the gene ends were 5 bases for V and 6 bases for J; bases not matched to a gene: 7. The CDR3 is made up of 15 amino acids. The germline CDR1 and CDR2 sequences are MDHEN and SYDVKM.

The sample holds one count of this clone. The chain couples TRBV27 to TRBJ2-3, with 11 bases aligning to TRBD2. The CDR3 consists of 15 residues. The germline CDR1 and CDR2 sequences are MNHEY and SMNVEV (reference sequence). V gave up 10 bases and J gave up 4 bases; unmatched junction bases: 10. CDR3 sequence (DNA): TGTGCCACCCGTTTAGCGGGAGGGCCCGCAGATACGCAGTATTTT. Encoded protein: CATRLAGGPADTQYF.

The rearrangement joins TRBV19 to TRBJ2-1; the D is unclear. The CDR3 is made up of 15 amino acids. The V and J ends lost 2 bases and 8 bases respectively, with 16 bases between them. CDR1 is LNHDA, CDR2 SQIVND, per germline (reference sequence). The CDR3 region has the DNA TGTGCCAGTAGTATATTAGGCAGAGGAGAGGATGAGCAGTTCTTC. Translated: CASSILGRGEDEQFF.

V and J are TRBV28 and TRBJ1-2; possibly TRBD1 for D (5 bases). CDR1 is MDHEN and CDR2 is SYDVKM in the germline V gene. Trimming shortened V by 6 bases and J by 8 bases, and 25 bases separated the two germline ends. This CDR3 has 16 amino acids. CDR3 nucleotides: TGTGCCAGCAGCCCCCCCGGGGGAAAGTGGGGTGACGGCTACACCTTC. Protein product: CASSPPGGKWGDGYTF.

This clone was seen just once. The genes are TRBV28 and TRBJ2-2; 9 bases fit TRBD2. Trimming removed 8 bases from V and 5 bases from J; junction bases left unmatched: 9. Germline V gives CDR1 MDHEN, CDR2 SYDVKM. The CDR3 consists of 15 residues. CDR3 residues: CASAPSGAYTGELFF. The CDR3 DNA reads as TGTGCCAGCGCCCCTAGCGGGGCTTATACCGGGGAGCTGTTTTTT.

V usage is TRBV4-2 and J usage is TRBJ2-5, with a tentative D call TRBD1 (5 bases). Trimming took off 0 bases at V and 5 bases at J, with 13 bases between the two ends. This CDR3 has 15 amino acids. Germline V gives CDR1 LGHNA, CDR2 YNFKEQ. CDR3: CASSQDPGASETQYF. For the CDR3, the DNA is TGTGCCAGCAGCCAAGATCCTGGGGCCTCGGAGACCCAGTACTTC.

This clone was seen a single time. V usage is TRBV5-4 and J usage is TRBJ2-7; D might be TRBD2 (6 bases). The V and J ends lost 0 bases and 2 bases respectively, with 12 bases between them. This CDR3 region has 15 residues. Germline CDR1 reads SGHNT; CDR2 reads YYREEE (reference sequence). As DNA, the CDR3 is TGTGCCAGCAGCTTGGGTGGGGGGTTCGCCTACGAGCAGTACTTC. The encoded protein is CASSLGGGFAYEQYF.